The present T cell receptor beta chain was sequenced within a study of T cell responses to AZD1222 COVID-19 vaccine (dated by TCRdb to the early 2020s). Turning to the overall study: Because spike-specific TCR depth and breadth did not differ between the two schedules, AZD1222 recipients who got a second dose at roughly 4 weeks were pooled with those who got a second dose at roughly 12 weeks. A total of 233 trial participants underwent TCR sequencing, of whom 200 to 220 had received two doses of AZD1222 and around 25 had received two doses of the MenACWY control vaccine. Trial participants were enrolled by age into subgroups of 18-55, 56-69 and 70-plus years, and around 150, 28 and 57 TCR-sequenced participants, respectively, were included in these subgroups. On the study overall, not on this receptor specifically: CD4 TCRs associated with the vaccine covered the entire spike protein, and the dominant responses were in regions 160-218 and 743-854. Conclusions about previously exposed vaccinees were limited because only six or seven AZD1222 recipients were SARS-CoV-2 seropositive at baseline. Because no samples from the day 14 peak response were available, repertoires could be characterized only after the peak T cell response. Most participants were white British and females outnumbered males, and the authors suggested that clonal diversity may have been underestimated. Spike-specific TCR breadth and depth rose significantly after two AZD1222 doses compared with day 0 and with MenACWY recipients. The 56-69-year group was small, and its depth increase did not reach significance, likely because of low power. Reportedly, almost half of the unique spike-specific TCRs recognized epitopes lying outside the regions that are mutated in the B.1.351 and B.1.1.7 variants.

Reading the germline V gene (reference sequence) gives CDR1 LNHDA and CDR2 SQIVND. A distance of 18 bases separates the germline ends of V and J, which lose 5 bases and 4 bases respectively. The CDR3 runs 15 amino acids, cysteine and phenylalanine included. This entry keeps only the CDR3 DNA: 45 bases, framed from base 1. The CDR3 regions of human TCRbeta chains were analyzed by immunosequencing. The study's processing was this. TCRs in the repertoires were compared against a reference library of SARS-CoV-2-specific TCRs that had been generated with the MIRA antigen-specificity platform. Breadth was defined as the fraction of unique TCRs that were SARS-CoV-2-associated. Depth was defined as the fraction of total T cells that were SARS-CoV-2-associated. Using the MIRA data, every spike-specific TCR was mapped to the spike region that the TCR reacted to and assigned to either a CD4 or a CD8 class. Log10-transformed breadth and depth values were compared by one-way ANOVA with Sidak's multiple comparisons tests. The immuneACCESS repertoire file appears here via TCRdb, limited to in-frame rearrangements. These files lack a portion of the clones; in checked studies, under half of the deficit traces to unresolved V genes, and the cause of the others is not known. The DNA was the basis for D and trimming; V, J and clone size are from that table. The sample table records roughly 40,000 clones; around 82% of these occur just once. About 4.3% of the sample comes from the top ten.

Taken with the paper, the label for time point translates to: baseline before first vaccination. The vaccinee samples were drawn from two UK trials, COV001 and COV002, one of which was a single-blind randomized controlled phase 2/3 trial testing AZD1222 (ChAdOx1 nCoV-19) in healthy adults. Trial participant PBMC samples were collected at day 0 and day 28 after the second dose for TCRbeta chain sequencing. Notes on this clone: No antigen is known for it. Base qualities were left out, and no much larger clone turns up one base away.

The specimen comprised peripheral blood, sampled on day 0 of AZD1222 vaccination. This TCR derives from an adult in good health. The rearranged chain carries TRBV19 and TRBJ2-7, with the D gene not confidently named. The CDR3 amino acid sequence is: CASSPEVPFPYEQYF. The nucleotide sequence reads as follows: TGTGCCAGTAGTCCCGAGGTCCCCTTCCCGTACGAGCAGTACTTC.